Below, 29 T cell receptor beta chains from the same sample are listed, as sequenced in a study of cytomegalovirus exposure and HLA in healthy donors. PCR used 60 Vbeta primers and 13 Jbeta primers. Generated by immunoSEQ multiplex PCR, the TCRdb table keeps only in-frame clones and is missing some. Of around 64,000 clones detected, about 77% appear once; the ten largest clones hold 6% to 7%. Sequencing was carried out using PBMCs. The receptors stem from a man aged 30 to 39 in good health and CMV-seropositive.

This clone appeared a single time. CDR3: CASGRFGTSGDTFTGELFF. In nucleotides, the CDR3 is TGCGCCAGCGGCCGATTTGGGACTAGCGGGGATACCTTCACCGGGGAGCTGTTTTTT. The rearrangement links TRBV5-1 to TRBJ2-2, with TRBD2 identical over 13 bases. V lost 7 bases and J lost 4; bases outside the gene matches: 16. This CDR3 has 19 residues. Germline-derived CDR1 and CDR2 are SGHRS and YFSETQ.

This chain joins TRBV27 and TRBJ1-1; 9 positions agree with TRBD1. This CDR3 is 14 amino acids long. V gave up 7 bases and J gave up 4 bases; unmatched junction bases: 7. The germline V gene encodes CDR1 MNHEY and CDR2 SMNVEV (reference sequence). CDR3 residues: CASTRTGEGTEAFF. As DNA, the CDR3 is TGTGCCAGCACTCGGACAGGGGAAGGCACTGAAGCTTTCTTT.

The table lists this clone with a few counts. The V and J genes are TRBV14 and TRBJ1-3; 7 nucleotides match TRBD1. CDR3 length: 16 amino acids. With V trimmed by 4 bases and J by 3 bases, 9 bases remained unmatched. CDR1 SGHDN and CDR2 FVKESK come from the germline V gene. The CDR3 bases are TGTGCCAGCAGCCCTATGACAGGGATCTTTGGAAACACCATATATTTT. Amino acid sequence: CASSPMTGIFGNTIYF.

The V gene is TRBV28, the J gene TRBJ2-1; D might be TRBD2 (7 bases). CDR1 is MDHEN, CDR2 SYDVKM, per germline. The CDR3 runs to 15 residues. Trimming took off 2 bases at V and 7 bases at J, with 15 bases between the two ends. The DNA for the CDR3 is TGTGCCAGCAGTTTAGGGGGGGCTAGGAGTAATGAGCAGTTCTTC. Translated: CASSLGGARSNEQFF.

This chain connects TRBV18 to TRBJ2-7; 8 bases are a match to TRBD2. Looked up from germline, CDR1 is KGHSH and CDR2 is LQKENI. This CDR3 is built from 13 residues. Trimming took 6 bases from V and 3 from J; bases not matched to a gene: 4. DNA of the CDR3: TGTGCCAGCTCCAAAACTAGCGGCTACGAGCAGTACTTC. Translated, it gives CASSKTSGYEQYF. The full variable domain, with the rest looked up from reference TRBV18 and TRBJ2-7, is NAGVMQNPRHLVRRRGQEARLRCSPMKGHSHVYWYRQLPEEGLKFMVYLQKENIIDESGMPKERFSAEFPKEGPSILRIQQVVRGDSAAYFCASSKTSGYEQYFGPGTRLTVT.

The DNA for the CDR3 is TGTGCCAGCAGCTCTCAGGATTCGGCCCCCTACGAGCAGTACTTC. Translation: CASSSQDSAPYEQYF. The chain is built from TRBV7-8 and TRBJ2-7; D is undetermined. V was clipped by 4 bases and J by 2 bases, with 15 bases between them. CDR3 length: 15 amino acids. Germline CDR1 reads SGHVS; CDR2 reads FQNEAQ.

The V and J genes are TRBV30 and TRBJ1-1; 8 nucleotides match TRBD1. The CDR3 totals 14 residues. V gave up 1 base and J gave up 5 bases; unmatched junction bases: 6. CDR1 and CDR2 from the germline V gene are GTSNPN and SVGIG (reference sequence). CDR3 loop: CAWSATGALTEAFF. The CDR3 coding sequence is TGTGCCTGGAGTGCGACAGGGGCGCTGACTGAAGCTTTCTTT.

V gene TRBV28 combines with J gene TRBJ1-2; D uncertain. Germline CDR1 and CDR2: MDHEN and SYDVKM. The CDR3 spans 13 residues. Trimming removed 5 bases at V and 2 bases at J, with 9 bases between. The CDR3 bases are TGTGCCAGCAGTGAGGGTGGGAACTATGGCTACACCTTC. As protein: CASSEGGNYGYTF.

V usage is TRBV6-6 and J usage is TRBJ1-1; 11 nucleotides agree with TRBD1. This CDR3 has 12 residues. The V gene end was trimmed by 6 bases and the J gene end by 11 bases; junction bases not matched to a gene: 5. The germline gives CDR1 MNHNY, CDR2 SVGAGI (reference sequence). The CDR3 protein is CASSQDRGLAFF. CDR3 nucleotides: TGTGCCAGCAGCCAGGACAGGGGGCTTGCTTTCTTT.

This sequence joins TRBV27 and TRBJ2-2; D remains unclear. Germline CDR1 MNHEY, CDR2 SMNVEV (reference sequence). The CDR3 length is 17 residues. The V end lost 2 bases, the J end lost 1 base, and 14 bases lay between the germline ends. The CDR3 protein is CASSLGRLPMNTGELFF. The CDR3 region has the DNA TGTGCCAGCAGTTTAGGTCGACTCCCTATGAACACCGGGGAGCTGTTTTTT.

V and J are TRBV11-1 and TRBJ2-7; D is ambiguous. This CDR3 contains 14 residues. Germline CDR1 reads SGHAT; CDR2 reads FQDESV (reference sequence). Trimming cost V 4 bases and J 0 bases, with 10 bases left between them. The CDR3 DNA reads TGTGCCAGCAGCTGGGCCGCGAGCTCCTACGAGCAGTACTTC. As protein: CASSWAASSYEQYF.

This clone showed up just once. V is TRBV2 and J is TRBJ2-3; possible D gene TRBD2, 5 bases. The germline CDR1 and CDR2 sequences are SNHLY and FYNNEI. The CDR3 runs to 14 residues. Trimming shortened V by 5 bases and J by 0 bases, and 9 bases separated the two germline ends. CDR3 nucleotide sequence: TGTGCCAGCAGTACGACTACTAGCACAGATACGCAGTATTTT. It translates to CASSTTTSTDTQYF. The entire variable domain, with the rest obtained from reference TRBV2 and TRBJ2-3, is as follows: EPEVTQTPSHQVTQMGQEVILRCVPISNHLYFYWYRQILGQKVEFLVSFYNNEISEKSEIFDDQFSVERPDGSNFTLKIRSTKLEDSAMYFCASSTTTSTDTQYFGPGTRLTVL.

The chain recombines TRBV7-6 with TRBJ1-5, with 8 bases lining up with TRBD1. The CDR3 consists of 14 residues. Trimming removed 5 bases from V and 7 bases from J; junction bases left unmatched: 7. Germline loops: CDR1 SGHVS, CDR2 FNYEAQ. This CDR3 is CASSLGQGGQPQHF. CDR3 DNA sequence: TGTGCCAGCAGCCTCGGACAGGGCGGGCAGCCCCAGCATTTT.

The chain's CDR3 is CASSPHNTRDSYTF. CDR3 coding DNA: TGTGCCAGCAGCCCCCATAACACCCGGGACAGCTACACCTTC. This chain uses TRBV7-8 with TRBJ1-2; TRBD1 is a possible D gene (6 bases). The CDR3 contains 14 residues. V shed 5 bases and J shed 9 bases, with 19 bases lying between them. Germline loops: CDR1 SGHVS, CDR2 FQNEAQ.

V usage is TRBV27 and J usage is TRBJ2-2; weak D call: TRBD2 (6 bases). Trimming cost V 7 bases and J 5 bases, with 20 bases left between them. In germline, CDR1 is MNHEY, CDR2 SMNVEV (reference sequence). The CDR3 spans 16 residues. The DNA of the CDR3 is TGTGCCAGCATGGGAGGATTCAGAGAAAGGACCGGGGAGCTGTTTTTT. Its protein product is CASMGGFRERTGELFF.

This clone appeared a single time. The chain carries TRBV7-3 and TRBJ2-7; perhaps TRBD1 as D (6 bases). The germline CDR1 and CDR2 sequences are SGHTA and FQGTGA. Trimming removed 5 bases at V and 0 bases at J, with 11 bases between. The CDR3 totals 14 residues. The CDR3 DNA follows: TGTGCCAGCAGCCCATCAGGGGTCTCCTACGAGCAGTACTTC. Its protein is CASSPSGVSYEQYF.

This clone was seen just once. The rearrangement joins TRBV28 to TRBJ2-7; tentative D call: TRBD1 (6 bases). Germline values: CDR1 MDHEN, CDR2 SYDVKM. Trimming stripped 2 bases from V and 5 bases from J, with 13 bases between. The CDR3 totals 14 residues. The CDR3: CASSLQGRAHEQYF. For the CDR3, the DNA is TGTGCCAGCAGTTTACAGGGGCGCGCCCACGAGCAGTACTTC.

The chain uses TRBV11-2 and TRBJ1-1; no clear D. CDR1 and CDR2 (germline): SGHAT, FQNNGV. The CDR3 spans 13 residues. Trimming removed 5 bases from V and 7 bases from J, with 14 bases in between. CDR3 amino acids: CASSLGRGYEAFF. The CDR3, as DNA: TGTGCCAGCAGCCTCGGTCGAGGTTATGAAGCTTTCTTT. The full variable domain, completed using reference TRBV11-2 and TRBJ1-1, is EAGVAQSPRYKIIEKRQSVAFWCNPISGHATLYWYQQILGQGPKLLIQFQNNGVVDDSQLPKDRFSAERLKGVDSTLKIQPAKLEDSAVYLCASSLGRGYEAFFGQGTRLTVV.

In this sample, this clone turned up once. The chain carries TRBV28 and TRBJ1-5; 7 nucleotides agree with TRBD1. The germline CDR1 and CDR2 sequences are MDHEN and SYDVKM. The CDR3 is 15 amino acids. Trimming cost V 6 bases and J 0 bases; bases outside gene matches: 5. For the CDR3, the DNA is TGTGCCAGCAGACGGGACAGATATAGCAATCAGCCCCAGCATTTT. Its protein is CASRRDRYSNQPQHF.

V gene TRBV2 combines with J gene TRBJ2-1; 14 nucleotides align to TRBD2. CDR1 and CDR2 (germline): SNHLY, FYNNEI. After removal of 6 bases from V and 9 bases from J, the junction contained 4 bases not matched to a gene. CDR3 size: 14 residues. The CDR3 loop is CASRLGTSGGEQFF. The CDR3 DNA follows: TGTGCCAGCAGATTAGGGACTAGCGGGGGTGAGCAGTTCTTC.

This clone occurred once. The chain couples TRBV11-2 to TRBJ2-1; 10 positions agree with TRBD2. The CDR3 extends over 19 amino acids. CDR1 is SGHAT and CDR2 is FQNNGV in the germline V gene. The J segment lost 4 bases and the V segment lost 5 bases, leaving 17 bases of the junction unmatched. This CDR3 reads CASSLRTHTLAGLYNEQFF. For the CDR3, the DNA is TGTGCCAGCAGCCTCCGAACCCACACACTAGCGGGGCTGTACAATGAGCAGTTCTTC.

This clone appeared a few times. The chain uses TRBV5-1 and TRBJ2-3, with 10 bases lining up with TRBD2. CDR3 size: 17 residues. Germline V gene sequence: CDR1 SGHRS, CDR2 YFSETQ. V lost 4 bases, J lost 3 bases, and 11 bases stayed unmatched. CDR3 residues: CASSMPPSGGGTDTQYF. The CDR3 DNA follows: TGCGCCAGCAGCATGCCACCTAGCGGGGGAGGAACAGATACGCAGTATTTT.

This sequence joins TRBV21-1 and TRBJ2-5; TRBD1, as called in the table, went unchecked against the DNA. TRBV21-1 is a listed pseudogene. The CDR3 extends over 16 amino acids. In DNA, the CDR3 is TGTGCCAGCAGCAAACCTGAAGGGGGTAAGGAAGAGACCCAGTACTTC. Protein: CASSKPEGGKEETQYF.

CDR3 region: CASSQDSGVQPQHF. The CDR3 DNA follows: TGCGCCAGCAGCCAAGATTCCGGGGTTCAGCCCCAGCATTTT. The rearrangement joins TRBV4-3 to TRBJ1-5; D ambiguous. The germline V gene has CDR1 LGHNA and CDR2 YSLEER. Trimming stripped 0 bases from V and 6 bases from J, with 9 bases between. The CDR3 extends over 14 amino acids.

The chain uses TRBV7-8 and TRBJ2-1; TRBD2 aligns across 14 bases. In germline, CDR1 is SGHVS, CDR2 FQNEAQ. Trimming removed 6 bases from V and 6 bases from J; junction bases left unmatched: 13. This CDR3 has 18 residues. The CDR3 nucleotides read TGTGCCAGCAGATTAAAGCTGGGGACTAGCGGGGGTAGCAATGAGCAGTTCTTC. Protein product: CASRLKLGTSGGSNEQFF.

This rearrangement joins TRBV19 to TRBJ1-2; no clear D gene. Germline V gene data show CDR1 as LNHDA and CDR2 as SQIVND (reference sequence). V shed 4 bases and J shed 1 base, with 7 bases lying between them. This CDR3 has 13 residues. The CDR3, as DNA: TGTGCCAGTAGTACGCAGATTAACTATGGCTACACCTTC. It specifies CASSTQINYGYTF.

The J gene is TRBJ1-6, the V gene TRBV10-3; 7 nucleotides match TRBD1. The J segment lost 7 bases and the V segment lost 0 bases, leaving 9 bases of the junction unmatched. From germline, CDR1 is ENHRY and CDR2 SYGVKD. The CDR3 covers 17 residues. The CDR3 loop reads CAISESRVGGRNSPLHF. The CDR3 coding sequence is TGTGCCATCAGTGAGTCCCGGGTAGGGGGCCGGAATTCACCCCTCCACTTT.

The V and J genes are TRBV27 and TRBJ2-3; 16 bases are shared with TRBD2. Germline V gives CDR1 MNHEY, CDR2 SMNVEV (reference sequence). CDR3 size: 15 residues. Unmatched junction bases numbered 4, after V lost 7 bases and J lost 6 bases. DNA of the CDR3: TGTGCCAGCAAGGGACTAGCGGGGGGGCGGGATACGCAGTATTTT. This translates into CASKGLAGGRDTQYF.

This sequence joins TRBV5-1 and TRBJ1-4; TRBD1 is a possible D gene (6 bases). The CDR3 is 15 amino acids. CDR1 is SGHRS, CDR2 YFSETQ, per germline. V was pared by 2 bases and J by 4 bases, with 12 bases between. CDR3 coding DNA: TGCGCCAGCAGCTTACAGGGATACGGTAATGAAAAACTGTTTTTT. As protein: CASSLQGYGNEKLFF. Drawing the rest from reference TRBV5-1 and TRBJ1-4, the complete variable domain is KAGVTQTPRYLIKTRGQQVTLSCSPISGHRSVSWYQQTPGQGLQFLFEYFSETQRNKGNFPGRFSGRQFSNSRSEMNVSTLELGDSALYLCASSLQGYGNEKLFFGSGTQLSVL.